Presented here are 27 T cell receptor beta chains from one specimen sequenced in a study of blood T cell repertoires in COVID-19. Some clones are missing from TCRdb's copy, which holds only in-frame ones; the method was immunoSEQ multiplex PCR. This table has 40,000 to 50,000 clones, 70% to 90% appearing once. Sequenced sample: peripheral blood. These receptors all stem from a human donor in a cohort sampled during active COVID-19.

The V and J genes are TRBV5-1 and TRBJ2-1; D may be TRBD1 (6 bases). Looked up from germline, CDR1 is SGHRS and CDR2 is YFSETQ. This CDR3 is built from 16 residues. Trimming stripped 4 bases from V and 1 base from J, with 15 bases between. CDR3 DNA sequence: TGCGCCAGCAGCCGAGGGGGTAGCGAGTCCTACAATGAGCAGTTCTTC. This translates into CASSRGGSESYNEQFF.

This chain joins TRBV7-2 and TRBJ2-7; 10 bases are a match to TRBD2. The V and J ends lost 5 bases and 0 bases, in that order; junction bases with no gene match: 13. The CDR3 length is 18 residues. Germline V gives CDR1 SGHTA, CDR2 FQGNSA. The CDR3 loop is CASSLPSGGTPTSYEQYF. The CDR3 DNA reads as TGTGCCAGCAGCCTACCTAGCGGGGGCACCCCTACCTCCTACGAGCAGTACTTC.

The V call is TRBV7-9, the J call TRBJ2-5; 8 positions match TRBD2. V shed 4 bases and J 3 bases; nucleotides not matched to a gene: 13. The CDR3 totals 17 residues. Germline assignment: CDR1 SEHNR and CDR2 FQNEAQ (reference sequence). CDR3 coding DNA: TGTGCCAGCAGCTATATGCAAAACCCGGGACTAGAAGAGACCCAGTACTTC. Encoded protein: CASSYMQNPGLEETQYF.

The chain's CDR3 is CASSPLGTGAYEQYF. Written as DNA, the CDR3 is TGTGCCAGCTCACCTCTCGGGACAGGAGCCTACGAGCAGTACTTC. The rearrangement joins TRBV18 to TRBJ2-7, with TRBD1 identical over 8 bases. J was trimmed by 2 bases and V by 3 bases; bases with no gene match: 6. CDR3 size: 15 residues. Germline assignment: CDR1 KGHSH and CDR2 LQKENI.

The J gene is TRBJ2-7, the V gene TRBV6-5, with a tentative D call TRBD1 (6 bases). V was clipped by 5 bases and J by 5 bases, with 13 bases between them. CDR3 length: 13 residues. Germline loops: CDR1 MNHEY, CDR2 SVGAGI. The CDR3 reads CASSLQGRDEQYF. The CDR3 nucleotides read TGTGCCAGCAGTCTACAGGGTAGAGACGAGCAGTACTTC.

The genes are TRBV3-1 (or the pseudogene TRBV3-2) and TRBJ1-6; 11 nucleotides align to TRBD1. The CDR3 loop spans 14 amino acids. Per the germline V gene, CDR1 is LGHDT and CDR2 is YNNKEL (reference sequence). After removal of 11 bases from V and 13 bases from J, the junction contained 13 bases not matched to a gene. Here the CDR3 reads CAAGGDRGTVPLHF. In DNA, the CDR3 is TGTGCCGCAGGGGGGGACAGGGGGACCGTGCCCCTCCACTTT.

The chain joins TRBV7-2 to TRBJ1-1; 8 bases map to TRBD1. The V gene end was trimmed by 1 base and the J gene end by 2 bases; junction bases not matched to a gene: 6. The CDR3 runs 16 residues. Germline V CDR1 and CDR2: SGHTA, FQGNSA. The CDR3 is CASSLGYRGRNTEAFF. The CDR3 DNA sequence: TGTGCCAGCAGCTTAGGTTACAGGGGGAGAAACACTGAAGCTTTCTTT.

This rearrangement joins TRBV6-2 or TRBV6-3 to TRBJ2-3, with D possibly matching TRBD1 (6 bases). The V gene's germline CDR1 is MNHEY and CDR2 SVGEGT. CDR3 length: 16 amino acids. Deletions cut 2 bases from V and 2 bases from J, with 14 bases between. The CDR3 spells CASSYQGMVYTDTQYF. The CDR3 DNA reads TGTGCCAGCAGTTACCAGGGGATGGTATACACAGATACGCAGTATTTT.

V gene TRBV10-1 combines with J gene TRBJ1-1, with 9 bases fitting TRBD1. Germline CDR1 reads WNHNN; CDR2 reads SYGVQD (reference sequence). The trim removed 4 bases at V and 5 bases at J, leaving 11 bases unmatched. The CDR3 extends over 16 amino acids. Here the CDR3 reads CASSGTSGTGHTEAFF. The CDR3 bases are TGCGCCAGCAGTGGGACCTCCGGGACAGGGCATACTGAAGCTTTCTTT.

V and J are TRBV6-5 and TRBJ1-5; a weak D match, TRBD1 (5 bases). Trimming removed 7 bases from V and 8 bases from J, with 18 bases in between. CDR1 is MNHEY and CDR2 is SVGAGI in the germline V gene. This CDR3 has 14 residues. CDR3 sequence: CASTRQTSEEPQHF. Written as DNA, the CDR3 is TGTGCCAGCACGCGACAGACCAGCGAGGAGCCCCAGCATTTT.

V usage is TRBV7-9 and J usage is TRBJ2-3; a weak D match, TRBD2 (6 bases). Germline values: CDR1 SEHNR, CDR2 FQNEAQ (reference sequence). This CDR3 region has 16 residues. Trimming took 5 bases from V and 2 from J, leaving 17 bases between them. The CDR3 reads CASSQGREDDTDTQYF. The CDR3 nucleotides read TGTGCCAGCAGCCAGGGCAGGGAGGATGACACAGATACGCAGTATTTT. Full variable domain (missing parts from reference TRBV7-9 and TRBJ2-3): DTGVSQNPRHKITKRGQNVTFRCDPISEHNRLYWYRQTLGQGPEFLTYFQNEAQLEKSRLLSDRFSAERPKGSFSTLEIQRTEQGDSAMYLCASSQGREDDTDTQYFGPGTRLTVL.

The chain is built from TRBV6-6 and TRBJ1-1; D not resolved. V lost 6 bases to trimming and J lost 7 bases, with 9 bases between them. Germline V gives CDR1 MNHNY, CDR2 SVGAGI (reference sequence). The CDR3 is 11 residues long. CDR3 amino acids: CASSQHYEAFF. CDR3 sequence (DNA): TGTGCCAGCAGCCAACACTATGAAGCTTTCTTT.

As for this clone: Other DNA variants within this sample encode the same CDR3. The chain is built from TRBV5-1 and TRBJ1-1, with TRBD1 as a possible D gene (6 bases). The CDR3 sequence is 14 residues long. Germline V gives CDR1 SGHRS, CDR2 YFSETQ. V was clipped by 0 bases and J by 4 bases, with 10 bases between them. Written as DNA, the CDR3 is TGCGCCAGCAGCTTGGGGCAGGGGAGCACTGAAGCTTTCTTT. This translates into CASSLGQGSTEAFF.

Remarks on this clone: Other DNA sequences from this sample encode an identical CDR3 as well. The V and J genes are TRBV4-1 and TRBJ1-2, with D possibly matching TRBD1 (6 bases). Trimming shortened V by 5 bases and J by 3 bases, and 10 bases separated the two germline ends. The CDR3 is 13 amino acids. Germline loops: CDR1 MGHRA, CDR2 YSYEKL. The CDR3, as DNA: TGCGCCAGCAGCTACAGGACAGACTATGGCTACACCTTC. Translation gives CASSYRTDYGYTF.

A single count supports this clone. The rearrangement uses TRBV4-2 and TRBJ2-1, with TRBD2 identical over 7 bases. J gave up 4 bases and V 1 base, and 4 bases lay outside the gene matches. Germline values: CDR1 LGHNA, CDR2 YNFKEQ. The CDR3 is 15 amino acids. The CDR3 region is CASSQGGGPYNEQFF. The DNA of the CDR3 is TGTGCCAGCAGCCAAGGCGGGGGACCTTACAATGAGCAGTTCTTC.

This chain links TRBV10-3 with TRBJ2-7; 9 bases line up with TRBD2. V shed 3 bases, J shed 7 bases, and the junction held 10 bases outside the gene matches. Per the germline V gene, CDR1 is ENHRY and CDR2 is SYGVKD. CDR3 length: 15 residues. CDR3 DNA: TGTGCCATCAGTGAAGAGCGGGAGGCCCGGTCGGAGCAGTACTTC. It encodes CAISEEREARSEQYF.

By frequency in the sample, this clone is medium-sized. This rearrangement joins TRBV7-9 to TRBJ1-1, with D tentatively TRBD1 (5 bases). The CDR3 loop spans 14 amino acids. V was clipped by 1 base and J by 6 bases, with 12 bases between them. The V gene's germline CDR1 is SEHNR and CDR2 FQNEAQ (reference sequence). In nucleotides, the CDR3 is TGTGCCAGCAGCTTAGAACAGGTCCACTCTGAAGCTTTCTTT. It specifies CASSLEQVHSEAFF.

This sequence joins TRBV30 and TRBJ1-1, with D uncertain. Trimming took 0 bases from V and 5 from J, leaving 13 bases between them. CDR1 is GTSNPN, CDR2 SVGIG, per germline (reference sequence). The CDR3 loop spans 14 amino acids. The DNA for the CDR3 is TGTGCCTGGAGTGTAGAGGGCTTCGCGACTGAAGCTTTCTTT. It is translated as CAWSVEGFATEAFF.

This chain uses TRBV7-9 with TRBJ2-7, with 9 bases that match TRBD2. The CDR3 extends over 17 amino acids. J was trimmed by 6 bases and V by 0 bases; bases with no gene match: 12. Germline CDR1 reads SEHNR; CDR2 reads FQNEAQ (reference sequence). CDR3 in DNA: TGTGCCAGCAGCTTAGCGTACATTGCGGGGGGGCCGGCCGAGCAGTACTTC. Its translation is CASSLAYIAGGPAEQYF.

J is TRBJ2-7 and V is TRBV18, with 7 bases matching TRBD1. V shed 6 bases, J shed 2 bases, and the junction held 7 bases outside the gene matches. Germline CDR1 and CDR2: KGHSH and LQKENI. The CDR3 covers 14 residues. Here the CDR3 DNA reads TGTGCCAGCTCGCTACGACAGGGTACCTACGAGCAGTACTTC. Encoded protein: CASSLRQGTYEQYF.

Only a few counts were recorded for this clone. CDR3 nucleotides: TGTGCCAGCGGTAGCCCGAACACCGGGGAGCTGTTTTTT. This encodes CASGSPNTGELFF. The chain combines TRBV7-9 with TRBJ2-2; no definite D call. V lost 8 bases and J lost 0, with 7 bases in between. This CDR3 has 13 amino acids. Germline CDR1 and CDR2: SEHNR and FQNEAQ (reference sequence).

The chain is built from TRBV4-1 and TRBJ1-2; 10 bases line up with TRBD1. J lost 0 bases, V lost 5 bases, and 9 bases had no gene match. The CDR3 contains 17 residues. CDR1 and CDR2 from the germline V gene are MGHRA and YSYEKL. The CDR3 loop reads CASSTPGQGLANYGYTF. CDR3 nucleotide sequence: TGCGCCAGCAGCACTCCGGGACAGGGGCTAGCTAACTATGGCTACACCTTC.

This clone has a handful of counts. This chain uses TRBV5-5 with TRBJ1-3; D unclear. V was pared by 0 bases and J by 8 bases, with 9 bases between. The CDR3 has 13 amino acids. CDR1 is SGHKS, CDR2 YYEKEE, per germline (reference sequence). CDR3 nucleotides: TGTGCCAGCAGCTTGGGAGGGTCGGACACCATATATTTT. Translation gives CASSLGGSDTIYF.

The rearrangement links TRBV6-2 or TRBV6-3 to TRBJ2-2, with D maybe TRBD1 (5 bases). Trimming cost V 8 bases and J 7 bases, with 17 bases left between them. CDR3 length: 14 residues. Germline CDR1 reads MNHEY; CDR2 reads SVGEGT. CDR3 sequence: CASCPRPGNGELFF. For the CDR3, the DNA is TGTGCCAGCTGCCCCCGGCCAGGGAACGGGGAGCTGTTTTTT.

V usage is TRBV19 and J usage is TRBJ1-2, with 8 bases identical to TRBD1. The junction had 8 bases not matched to a gene; V was cut back by 7 bases and J by 4 bases. The CDR3 is 14 residues long. The germline V gene has CDR1 LNHDA and CDR2 SQIVND (reference sequence). CDR3 sequence reads: CASTRTGLAYGYTF. The CDR3 bases are TGTGCCAGTACCAGGACAGGGCTCGCCTATGGCTACACCTTC.

This rearrangement joins TRBV5-1 to TRBJ2-7; TRBD2 matches at 10 bases. Germline V gene data show CDR1 as SGHRS and CDR2 as YFSETQ. V lost 4 bases, J lost 4 bases, and 5 bases stayed unmatched. The CDR3 extends over 14 amino acids. The CDR3 loop is CASSPGLAKYEQYF. For the CDR3, the DNA is TGCGCCAGCAGCCCGGGACTAGCGAAGTACGAGCAGTACTTC.

The J gene is TRBJ2-6, the V gene TRBV7-2, with a weak D call TRBD1 (7 bases). CDR1 and CDR2 from the germline V gene are SGHTA and FQGNSA. The CDR3 loop spans 18 amino acids. Trimming took off 3 bases at V and 0 bases at J, with 15 bases between the two ends. Written as DNA, the CDR3 is TGTGCCAGCAGCTTCCTGACAGGGAGGAACTCTGGGGCCAACGTCCTGACTTTC. It specifies CASSFLTGRNSGANVLTF.